This TCR beta chain is from a study of OX40 agonist ivuxolimab in advanced cancers. Study context: Among those treated, three patients had partial responses, one with hepatocellular carcinoma and two with cutaneous melanoma.

Produced via immunoSEQ multiplex PCR; TCRdb's table is partial and in-frame only. The sample includes tens of thousands of clones, under 80% of them seen just once. This clone was observed once. The CDR3 is 14 amino acids. From germline, CDR1 is SQVTM and CDR2 ANQGSEA. V was trimmed by 5 bases and J by 5 bases, leaving 17 bases between them. The J gene is TRBJ2-3, the V gene TRBV29-1; weak D call: TRBD1 (6 bases). The TCR originated in an adult with an advanced solid tumor such as melanoma, head and neck, liver or kidney cancer. The sequenced sample was CD4+ or CD8+ T cells sorted from blood, obtained in a trial of the OX40 agonist ivuxolimab. The CDR3 sequence: CSVTPGVSRDTQYF. CDR3 sequence (DNA): TGCAGCGTTACCCCAGGGGTTTCTCGAGATACGCAGTATTTT.